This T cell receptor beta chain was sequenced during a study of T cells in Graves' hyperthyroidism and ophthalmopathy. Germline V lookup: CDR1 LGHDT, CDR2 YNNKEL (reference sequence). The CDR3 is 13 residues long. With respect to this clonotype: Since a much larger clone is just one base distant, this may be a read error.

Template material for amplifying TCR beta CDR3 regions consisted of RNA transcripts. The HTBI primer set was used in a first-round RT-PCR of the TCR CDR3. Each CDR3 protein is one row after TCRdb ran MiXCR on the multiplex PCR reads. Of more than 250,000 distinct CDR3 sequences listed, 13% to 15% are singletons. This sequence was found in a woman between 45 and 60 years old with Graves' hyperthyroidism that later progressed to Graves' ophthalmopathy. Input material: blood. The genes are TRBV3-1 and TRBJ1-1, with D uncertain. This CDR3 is CASNQMGNWGAFF. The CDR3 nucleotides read TGTGCCAGCAACCAAATGGGGAATTGGGGAGCTTTCTTT.